The rows below give T cell receptor beta chains drawn from one sample of a study of shared clonotypes between healthy human individuals. Sequencing used immunoSEQ multiplex PCR; TCRdb keeps in-frame clones, though not all of them. This sample has more than 600,000 clones, with roughly nine tenths found just once. Sequencing was done on a sample of naive CD8+ T cells sorted from blood. The receptors derive from a young man in good health. The CDR3 runs from the conserved cysteine through the conserved F or W. Fields, in order: J gene, D gene, V gene, CDR3 DNA, CDR3 protein. D genes are given only for firm matches.

j_call: TRBJ2-3; d_call: .; v_call: TRBV19; cdr3_nt: TGTGCCAGTACCTCAAGGGAGAGGGCAGATACGCAGTATTTT; cdr3_aa: CASTSRERADTQYF
j_call: TRBJ2-7; d_call: TRBD1; v_call: TRBV29-1; cdr3_nt: TGCAGCGTTGAAGATAGGTCCCTAACAGGGGAAGAGGCCTACGAGCAGTACTTC; cdr3_aa: CSVEDRSLTGEEAYEQYF
j_call: TRBJ2-1; d_call: .; v_call: TRBV19; cdr3_nt: TGTGCCAGTAGTATCAGGTTCCTAGCAGAAAACTACAATGAGCAGTTCTTC; cdr3_aa: CASSIRFLAENYNEQFF
j_call: TRBJ2-7; d_call: .; v_call: TRBV27; cdr3_nt: TGTGCCAGCAGTTCCTTCGACGAGCAGTACTTC; cdr3_aa: CASSSFDEQYF
j_call: TRBJ2-1; d_call: .; v_call: TRBV29-1; cdr3_nt: TGCAGCGTTGAACTTCCGGATGAGCAGTTCTTC; cdr3_aa: CSVELPDEQFF
j_call: TRBJ2-3; d_call: TRBD1; v_call: TRBV5-4; cdr3_nt: TGTGCCAGCAGCTTCAGACAGGGGACAGATACGCAGTATTTT; cdr3_aa: CASSFRQGTDTQYF
j_call: TRBJ1-1; d_call: .; v_call: TRBV11-2; cdr3_nt: TGTGCCAGCAGACAGACGGGGGAACCCACTGAAGCTTTCTTT; cdr3_aa: CASRQTGEPTEAFF
j_call: TRBJ2-7; d_call: .; v_call: TRBV11-3; cdr3_nt: TGTGCCAGCAGCCTAGGCTATGCCGAGCAGTACTTC; cdr3_aa: CASSLGYAEQYF
j_call: TRBJ2-1; d_call: TRBD1; v_call: TRBV7-2; cdr3_nt: TGTGCCAGCAGCTATCCAGGACAGGGGGCCCATAGCTCCTACAATGAGCAGTTCTTC; cdr3_aa: CASSYPGQGAHSSYNEQFF
j_call: TRBJ2-7; d_call: .; v_call: TRBV28; cdr3_nt: TGTGCCAGCAGTCCCTCGTACTCCGGGAGCTCCTACGAGCAGTACTTC; cdr3_aa: CASSPSYSGSSYEQYF
j_call: TRBJ2-7; d_call: .; v_call: TRBV27; cdr3_nt: TGTGCCAGCAGTTTTGGCGGGCCCACCTACGAGCAGTACTTC; cdr3_aa: CASSFGGPTYEQYF
j_call: TRBJ2-5; d_call: TRBD2; v_call: TRBV6-5; cdr3_nt: TGTGCCAGCAGCCGGGGGGGCGGAGAGACCCAGTACTTC; cdr3_aa: CASSRGGGETQYF
j_call: TRBJ1-2; d_call: TRBD1; v_call: TRBV10-2; cdr3_nt: TGCGCCAGCGCCGGGACAGGGTTTGGCTACACCTTC; cdr3_aa: CASAGTGFGYTF
j_call: TRBJ2-7; d_call: TRBD2; v_call: TRBV7-9; cdr3_nt: TGTGCCAGCAGCTTAGTCACTAGCGGGAGGCCCGAGCAGTACTTC; cdr3_aa: CASSLVTSGRPEQYF
j_call: TRBJ2-5; d_call: .; v_call: TRBV7-4; cdr3_nt: TGTGCCAGCAGCTCTGGTTTAGAGACCCAGTACTTC; cdr3_aa: CASSSGLETQYF
j_call: TRBJ2-3; d_call: TRBD1; v_call: TRBV29-1; cdr3_nt: TGCAGCGTTGTCCCGGGACAGTCTCCCACAGATACGCAGTATTTT; cdr3_aa: CSVVPGQSPTDTQYF